The TCR beta chain described here comes from a study of early stage breast cancer tumors. Overall study findings and caveats: Tumor and normal breast were distinguished via blood comparison in 14 of 16 patients. Most shared enriched TCRB sequences were commonly generated ones.

This clone turned up a few times. The antigen is unknown. V was cut by 5 bases and J by 10 bases, with 9 bases left in between. The CDR3 loop spans 11 amino acids. CDR1 PRHDT and CDR2 FYEKMQ come from the germline V gene (reference sequence). Blood replicates held 0.5 ug DNA, tumor or normal breast approximately 1.5 ug, two each. TCRdb's table, derived via immunoSEQ multiplex PCR, lists solely in-frame clones and lacks some. This sample has about 48,000 clones, with 65% to 90% found just once. The rearrangement joins TRBV13 to TRBJ2-1; D is uncertain. The receptor's source is a person aged 45-65 years with breast cancer. Sequencing was performed on blood. DNA of the CDR3: TGTGCCAGCAGCCCGCTTCGGGAGCAGTTCTTC. Encoded protein: CASSPLREQFF.